The source of this T cell receptor (beta chain) is a study of T cell responses to AZD1222 COVID-19 vaccine. Study details: Second-dose intervals of approximately 4 or approximately 12 weeks were pooled.

Study outcomes and limitations: Spike-specific TCR breadth and depth grew following two AZD1222 doses. Clonal diversity was possibly underestimated; the donors were predominantly white British and more often female. Spike-spanning, vaccine-associated CD4 TCRs were dominant at 160-218 and 743-854.

The table lists this clone with a few counts. No antigen is known for it. Sequencing used immunoSEQ multiplex PCR; TCRdb keeps in-frame clones, though not all of them. The table records over 45,000 clones, roughly nine tenths of them present only once. The CDR3 is 15 residues long. The germline CDR1 and CDR2 sequences are SNHLY and FYNNEI. Trimming removed 4 bases at V and 2 bases at J, with 14 bases between. The chain uses TRBV2 and TRBJ1-1, with D unclear. The material sequenced was peripheral blood, taken on day 0 of AZD1222 vaccination. This clonotype was obtained from an adult in good health. The CDR3 nucleotides are TGTGCCAGCAGTGTAGAGAGGTCTACAAACACTGAAGCTTTCTTT. Translation: CASSVERSTNTEAFF.